This T cell receptor (beta chain) comes out of a study of T cells after yellow fever vaccination (dated by TCRdb to the late 2010s). Context from the whole study: Libraries from fractions with low cell numbers were prepared with the SMART-Seq v4 Ultra Low Input RNA kit. To track T-cell clones before and after primary and booster YFV17D yellow fever vaccination, bulk TCR alpha and beta repertoires were sequenced longitudinally. Two healthy male donors, one aged 18 to 30 and one aged 30 to 40 years, made up the cohort. Blood samples were taken at several timepoints before and after primary and secondary immunization, and bulk PBMC replicates and cell subsets were isolated. General findings and caveats noted by the study authors: A small share of clonotypes was detected in both CD4 and CD8 compartments, with the overlap likely arising from convergent recombination. Only two donors were included in the study, so the extent to which the findings can be generalized is limited. The secondary T-cell response was weaker than the primary response but faster, peaking on day 5 instead of day 15. Computational filtering was required because FACS-sorted repertoires could contain abundant contaminating clonotypes from the bulk population. Most clones expanded after primary vaccination (around 96% of CD4 and 80% to 90% of CD8) were re-detected after the booster, suggesting that broad memory maintenance occurred.

TCR cDNA was synthesized by 5'RACE template switching, which introduced a universal primer site and unique molecular identifiers. Priming of cDNA synthesis was performed from both the TCR alpha and TCR beta constant segments. Library amplification involved two PCR steps, and the second step added sample barcodes and sequencing adapters. Sequencing of the libraries was done on either Illumina HiSeq 2500 (2x100 bp) or NovaSeq (2x150 bp). The authors' analysis ran thus. MIGEC was used to demultiplex reads and collapse the reads into UMI consensus sequences, and MiXCR was used for V(D)J alignment. Using edgeR on replicate PBMC samples, clonotypes were called vaccine-responding if FDR was below 0.01 and the log2 fold change was above 5 up to day 15. Bulk clonotypes were assigned CD4 or CD8 identity according to which sequenced CD4 or CD8 repertoire held them at higher abundance. TCRdb ran its own pipeline on the public reads, namely fastp trimming at Q25 and MiXCR clone calling, and kept in-frame beta chains. Every distinct CDR3 protein forms one entry, paired with its most common genes and DNA. Clone size and V and J calls follow TCRdb, not the original study. In this sample the table shows approximately 160,000 distinct CDR3 sequences, 6.2% of which occur a single time. 2.5% to 3.5% of the sample is held by the ten biggest clonotypes.

Worth noting for this clonotype: The specificity of this receptor is unknown. This may come from a read error, since a much larger clone is one base off.

What the treatment or condition label conveys for this sample: live attenuated yellow fever vaccine strain. A standard Ficoll-Paque protocol was used to isolate PBMCs from peripheral blood. Dynabeads CD4 and CD8 positive selection kits were used to isolate CD4 and CD8 T-cell fractions. TriZol was used to extract RNA from bulk PBMCs, CD4 and CD8 fractions, and dextramer-positive and dextramer-negative fractions. From its cysteine to its phenylalanine, the CDR3 spans 16 amino acids. Only the CDR3 DNA stays, 48 bases, in frame from base 1. Per the germline V gene, SGHTA is the CDR1 and FQGNSA is the CDR2.

The sequencing here drew on CD4+ T cells sorted from PBMCs, taken on the day of the first yellow fever vaccination. The chain is encoded by TRBV7-2 joined to TRBJ2-1; the D region may be TRBD1 or TRBD2, each matching 6 bases equally. The TCR comes from a man aged 18 to 35 who received the YFV17D yellow fever vaccine. The DNA is TGTGTCAGCAGTCTGAGGTACGGGGGCGGAGGCAATGAGCAGTTCTTC. Its translation reads: CVSSLRYGGGGNEQFF.